The present entry profiles one TCR beta chain with its context. The target of this receptor is not known. No qualities accompany the bases; no much larger clone lies one base away. The source of the sample is a study (dated by TCRdb to 2022 to 2024). Beyond this particular receptor, the publication reports: According to the authors, more investigation is needed, including longitudinal sampling and evaluation of a control group.

PBMCs were isolated from peripheral blood, and genomic DNA from unsorted PBMCs was used for TCR beta sequencing. Survey-level sequencing on the immunoSEQ platform was used to profile TCR beta chain repertoires. As for the authors' bioinformatics: Repertoire diversity was measured with the inverse Simpson index, and CDR3 amino acid length spectratypes and V-J pairing frequencies were compared. TCR beta CDR3 sequences were matched against VDJdb to annotate clonotypes specific to SARS-CoV-2, CMV, influenza A and EBV. As stored in TCRdb, this immuneACCESS dataset retains in-frame rearrangements with V and J assigned. A fraction of the clones does not appear; measured against another copy, unresolved V genes explain less than half of the discrepancy, and the remainder lacks a known reason. That table supplies the V and J calls and clone size; D and trimming were determined from the DNA. The sample table shows under 90,000 clones, and approximately 92% are seen once. Around 4.5% of the sample lies in the top ten.

V is cut back by 4 bases and J by 6 bases, with 8 bases in the junction unmatched. Spanning cysteine to phenylalanine, the CDR3 consists of 16 amino acids. CDR3 DNA only is kept here, 48 bases in frame from base 1. Taken from the germline V gene, the CDR1 and CDR2 loops are SGHTA and FQGTGA. The clonotype originates from a man aged 35-49 years with rheumatoid arthritis. Recombination joined TRBV7-3 with TRBJ2-2; 10 junctional bases match TRBD1. The sequenced sample consisted of PBMCs. CDR3 reads: CASSSPGQGVAGELFF. The base sequence is TGTGCCAGCAGCTCACCCGGACAGGGGGTGGCCGGGGAGCTGTTTTTT.